This T cell receptor (beta chain) was identified in a study of blood T cells in healthy people across ages. In this sample, this clonotype turned up a few times. A second PCR of 7 to 11 cycles used a sample-barcoded 5' primer and a J-beta primer mix. From the 5' RACE reads, TCRdb called clonotypes with MiXCR, one entry per CDR3 protein. The sample shows approximately 800,000 distinct CDR3 sequences, about a quarter of them seen only once. The germline V and J ends were trimmed by 8 bases and 6 bases, with 9 bases remaining between them. This CDR3 comprises 11 residues. The germline CDR1 and CDR2 sequences are MGHDK and SYGVNS. These same records also appear under a second study, on T cells of mothers and their children.

What was sequenced was blood. V gene TRBV25-1 combines with J gene TRBJ2-3, with D possibly matching TRBD2 (5 bases). The TCR sequence derives from a boy aged 5-17 years in good health. In nucleotides, the CDR3 is TGTGCCAGCCAGAGGGCGGATACGCAGTATTTT. Its translation is CASQRADTQYF. Supplemented by reference TRBV25-1 and TRBJ2-3, the full variable domain reads EADIYQTPRYLVIGTGKKITLECSQTMGHDKMYWYQQDPGMELHLIHYSYGVNSTEKGDLSSESTVSRIRTEHFPLTLESARPSHTSQYLCASQRADTQYFGPGTRLTVL.